The rows below give T cell receptor beta chains drawn from one sample of a study of shared clonotypes between healthy human individuals. The protocol was immunoSEQ multiplex PCR, while the TCRdb copy is restricted to in-frame clones and leaves out a portion. Of roughly 2 million clones in the sample, approximately 95% are singletons; the top ten hold around 1.1%. Sample: naive CD8+ T cells sorted from blood. All receptors come from a man aged 18 to 35 in good health. The CDR3 runs from the conserved cysteine through the conserved F or W. The order of the fields is V gene, J gene, CDR3 protein.

v_gene: TRBV7-9; j_gene: TRBJ2-7; CDR3aa: CASSLGGGSHEQYF
v_gene: TRBV6-1; j_gene: TRBJ2-3; CDR3aa: CASSAGGGGLEDTQYF
v_gene: TRBV6-1; j_gene: TRBJ2-1; CDR3aa: CASRSAYNEQFF
v_gene: TRBV7-9; j_gene: TRBJ2-1; CDR3aa: CASSLQGYDEQFF
v_gene: TRBV5-6; j_gene: TRBJ1-2; CDR3aa: CASSLGTSSDGYTF
v_gene: TRBV5-1; j_gene: TRBJ2-5; CDR3aa: CASSSGLAVRETQYF
v_gene: TRBV28; j_gene: TRBJ2-5; CDR3aa: CASGGTGGAPETQYF
v_gene: TRBV5-4; j_gene: TRBJ1-1; CDR3aa: CASSFKGGNTEAFF
v_gene: TRBV13; j_gene: TRBJ1-6; CDR3aa: CASSRGETSDSPLHF
v_gene: TRBV6-1; j_gene: TRBJ1-6; CDR3aa: CASSEDFAPRHLHF
v_gene: TRBV4-2; j_gene: TRBJ2-2; CDR3aa: CASSQVPTGELFF
v_gene: TRBV6-1; j_gene: TRBJ2-1; CDR3aa: CASSERTSGSNEQFF
v_gene: TRBV2; j_gene: TRBJ1-4; CDR3aa: CASSGESHDEKLFF
v_gene: TRBV7-8; j_gene: TRBJ2-5; CDR3aa: CASSLGFAGGLQETQYF
v_gene: TRBV7-2; j_gene: TRBJ2-3; CDR3aa: CASSLVLGPNTDTQYF
v_gene: TRBV6-1; j_gene: TRBJ1-4; CDR3aa: CASSYRGLNEKLFF
v_gene: TRBV19; j_gene: TRBJ1-4; CDR3aa: CASTPSGPKAATNEKLFF
v_gene: TRBV30; j_gene: TRBJ2-7; CDR3aa: CAWSVNVNEQYF
v_gene: TRBV6-6; j_gene: TRBJ2-1; CDR3aa: CASSRIAGGGPNEQFF
v_gene: TRBV7-2; j_gene: TRBJ1-2; CDR3aa: CASSLGGRGYTF
v_gene: TRBV5-4; j_gene: TRBJ2-7; CDR3aa: CASSLESTGLGNEQYF
v_gene: TRBV19; j_gene: TRBJ2-7; CDR3aa: CASSIEDDYEQYF
v_gene: TRBV6-4; j_gene: TRBJ1-1; CDR3aa: CASSEWGGNTEAFF
v_gene: TRBV9; j_gene: TRBJ2-1; CDR3aa: CASSQTDIPSYNEQFF
v_gene: TRBV5-1; j_gene: TRBJ2-2; CDR3aa: CASSLSGPGGTGELFF
v_gene: TRBV28; j_gene: TRBJ2-5; CDR3aa: CASSLRLAGETQYF
v_gene: TRBV21-1; j_gene: TRBJ1-2; CDR3aa: CASSKEDREGGYTF
v_gene: TRBV6-1; j_gene: TRBJ2-5; CDR3aa: CASKRREGWETQYF
v_gene: TRBV2; j_gene: TRBJ2-7; CDR3aa: CASSEGSYEQYF
v_gene: TRBV4-1; j_gene: TRBJ2-5; CDR3aa: CASSQQGEPTQETQYF
v_gene: TRBV7-9; j_gene: TRBJ2-3; CDR3aa: CASSLARGGTTDTQYF
v_gene: TRBV30; j_gene: TRBJ1-1; CDR3aa: CAWSARTPLNTEAFF
v_gene: TRBV7-9; j_gene: TRBJ1-1; CDR3aa: CASSSGQGHPEAFF